This TCR beta chain was captured in a study of T cell repertoires in cytomegalovirus infection. TCRdb recomputed calls from the reads with MiXCR, one row per CDR3 protein. The sample yields roughly 130,000 distinct CDR3 sequences, approximately 9.2% seen once. The length of the CDR3 is 13 residues. With 11 bases removed from V and 3 bases from J, the gap between germline ends came to 13 bases. The germline V gene has CDR1 SGHTA and CDR2 FQGNSA. Points on this clonotype: Its cognate antigen is unknown.

Findings of the study overall: Cumulated frequencies of public TCR beta families served to identify carriers of CMV plus the relevant HLA.

The clonotype comes from a human donor in good health (CMV status not recorded). Some clones in this sample may be carry-over from other donors' samples. The chain is built from TRBV7-2 and TRBJ1-4; D is perhaps TRBD1 (5 bases). Sequencing was carried out using PBMCs. The CDR3: CAVAGAPNEKLFF. DNA for the CDR3: TGTGCCGTAGCTGGGGCGCCTAATGAAAAACTGTTTTTT.